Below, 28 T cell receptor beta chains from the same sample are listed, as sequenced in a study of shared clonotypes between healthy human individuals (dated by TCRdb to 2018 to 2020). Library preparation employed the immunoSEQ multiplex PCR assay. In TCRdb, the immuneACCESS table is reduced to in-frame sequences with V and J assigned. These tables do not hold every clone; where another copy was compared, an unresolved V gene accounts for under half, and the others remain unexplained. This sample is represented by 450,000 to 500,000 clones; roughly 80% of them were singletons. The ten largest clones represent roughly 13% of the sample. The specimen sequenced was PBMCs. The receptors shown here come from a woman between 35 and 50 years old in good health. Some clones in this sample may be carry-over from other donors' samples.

CDR3 coding DNA: TGTGCCAGCAGTTCGTCGTTAATGGGGTTCTATGGCTACACCTTC. It is translated as CASSSSLMGFYGYTF. The chain couples TRBV28 to TRBJ1-2; no reliable D call. V dropped 4 bases and J dropped 4 bases, with 16 bases sitting between them. Germline values: CDR1 MDHEN, CDR2 SYDVKM. CDR3 length: 15 amino acids.

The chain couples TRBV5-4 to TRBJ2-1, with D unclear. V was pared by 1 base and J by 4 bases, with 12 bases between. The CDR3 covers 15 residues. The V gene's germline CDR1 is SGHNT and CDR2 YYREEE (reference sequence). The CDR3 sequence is CASSLLPTPYNEQFF. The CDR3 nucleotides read TGTGCCAGCAGCTTGCTCCCAACCCCTTACAATGAGCAGTTCTTC.

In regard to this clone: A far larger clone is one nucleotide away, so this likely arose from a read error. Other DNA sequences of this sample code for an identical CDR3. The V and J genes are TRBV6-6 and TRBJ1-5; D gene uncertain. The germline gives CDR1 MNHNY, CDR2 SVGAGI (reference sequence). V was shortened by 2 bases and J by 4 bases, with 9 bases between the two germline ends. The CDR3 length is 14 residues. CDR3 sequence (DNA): TGTGCCAGCAGTTACCCAAAAGGTAATCAGCCCCAGCATTTT. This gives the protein CASSYPKGNQPQHF.

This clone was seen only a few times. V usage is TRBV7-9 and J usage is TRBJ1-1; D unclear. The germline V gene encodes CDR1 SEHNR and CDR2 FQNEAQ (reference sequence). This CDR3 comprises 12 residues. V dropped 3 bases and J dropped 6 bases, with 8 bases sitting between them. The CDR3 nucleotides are TGTGCCAGCAGCTTTCGAGAGGCTGAAGCTTTCTTT. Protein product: CASSFREAEAFF.

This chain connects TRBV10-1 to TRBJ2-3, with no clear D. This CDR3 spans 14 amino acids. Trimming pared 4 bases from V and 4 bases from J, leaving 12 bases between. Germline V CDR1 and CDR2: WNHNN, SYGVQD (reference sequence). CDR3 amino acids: CASSVRNRADTQYF. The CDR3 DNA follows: TGCGCCAGCAGTGTGCGGAATCGGGCAGATACGCAGTATTTT.

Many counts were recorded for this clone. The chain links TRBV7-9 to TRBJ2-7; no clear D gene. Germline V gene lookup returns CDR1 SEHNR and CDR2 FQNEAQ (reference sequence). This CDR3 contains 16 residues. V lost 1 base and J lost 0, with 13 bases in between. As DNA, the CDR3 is TGTGCCAGCAGCTTAGGCGCTGGGTTCGGCTCCTACGAGCAGTACTTC. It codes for CASSLGAGFGSYEQYF.

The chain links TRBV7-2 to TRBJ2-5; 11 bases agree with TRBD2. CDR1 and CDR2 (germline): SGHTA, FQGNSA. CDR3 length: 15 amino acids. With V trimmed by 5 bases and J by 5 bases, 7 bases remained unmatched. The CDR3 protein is CASSQLAGVGETQYF. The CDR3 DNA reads TGTGCCAGCAGCCAACTAGCGGGAGTAGGCGAGACCCAGTACTTC.

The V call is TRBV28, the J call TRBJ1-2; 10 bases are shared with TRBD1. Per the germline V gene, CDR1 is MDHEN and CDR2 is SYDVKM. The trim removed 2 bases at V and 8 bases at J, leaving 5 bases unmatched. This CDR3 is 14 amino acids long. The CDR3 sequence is CASSLVGTGVGYTF. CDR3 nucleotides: TGTGCCAGCAGTTTAGTGGGGACAGGGGTCGGCTACACCTTC.

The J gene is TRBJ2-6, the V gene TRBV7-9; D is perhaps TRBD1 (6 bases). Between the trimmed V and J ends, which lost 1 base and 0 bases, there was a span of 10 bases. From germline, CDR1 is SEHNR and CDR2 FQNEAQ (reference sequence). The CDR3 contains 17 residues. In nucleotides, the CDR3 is TGTGCCAGCAGCTTAGGGTGGGACAACTCTGGGGCCAACGTCCTGACTTTC. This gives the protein CASSLGWDNSGANVLTF.

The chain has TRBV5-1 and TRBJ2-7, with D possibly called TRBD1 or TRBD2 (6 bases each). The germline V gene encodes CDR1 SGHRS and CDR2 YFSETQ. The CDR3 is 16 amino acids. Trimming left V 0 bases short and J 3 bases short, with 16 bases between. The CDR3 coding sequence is TGCGCCAGCAGCTTGGCCGGGGGCGCCTTGGGCTACGAGCAGTACTTC. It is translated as CASSLAGGALGYEQYF.

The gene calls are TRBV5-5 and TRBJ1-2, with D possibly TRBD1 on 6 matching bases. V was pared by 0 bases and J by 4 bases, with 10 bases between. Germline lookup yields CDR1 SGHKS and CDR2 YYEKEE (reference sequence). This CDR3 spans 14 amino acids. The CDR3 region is CASSLDREVYGYTF. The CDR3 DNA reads TGTGCCAGCAGCTTGGACAGGGAGGTCTATGGCTACACCTTC.

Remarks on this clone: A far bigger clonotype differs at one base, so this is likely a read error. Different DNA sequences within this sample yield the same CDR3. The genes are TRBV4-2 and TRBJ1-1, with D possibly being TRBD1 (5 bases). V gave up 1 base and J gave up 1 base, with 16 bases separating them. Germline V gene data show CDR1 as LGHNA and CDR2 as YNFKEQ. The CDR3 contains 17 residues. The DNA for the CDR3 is TGTGCCAGCAGCCAAGGGGGCCCGGGCCGCACGAACACTGAAGCTTTCTTT. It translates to CASSQGGPGRTNTEAFF.

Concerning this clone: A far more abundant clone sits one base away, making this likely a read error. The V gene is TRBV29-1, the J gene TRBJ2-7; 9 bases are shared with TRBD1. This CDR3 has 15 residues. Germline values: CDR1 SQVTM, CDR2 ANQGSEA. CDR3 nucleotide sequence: TGCAGCGTTACGCCAATACAGGGGGCGCTTGACGATCAGTACTTC. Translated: CSVTPIQGALDDQYF.

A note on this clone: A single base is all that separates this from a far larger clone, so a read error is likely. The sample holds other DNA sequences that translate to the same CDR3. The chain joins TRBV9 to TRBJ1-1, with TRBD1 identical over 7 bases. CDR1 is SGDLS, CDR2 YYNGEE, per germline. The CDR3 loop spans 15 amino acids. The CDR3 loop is CASSPRDSLNTEAFF. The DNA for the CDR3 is TGTGCCAGCAGCCCAAGGGACAGCCTGAACACTGAAGCCTTCTTT.

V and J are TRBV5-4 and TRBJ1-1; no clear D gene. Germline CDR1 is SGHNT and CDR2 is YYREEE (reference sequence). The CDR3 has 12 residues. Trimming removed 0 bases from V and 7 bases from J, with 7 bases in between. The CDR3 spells CASSLAGFEAFF. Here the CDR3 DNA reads TGTGCCAGCAGCTTGGCAGGCTTTGAAGCTTTCTTT. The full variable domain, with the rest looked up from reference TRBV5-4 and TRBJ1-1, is ETGVTQSPTHLIKTRGQQVTLRCSSQSGHNTVSWYQQALGQGPQFIFQYYREEENGRGNFPPRFSGLQFPNYSSELNVNALELDDSALYLCASSLAGFEAFFGQGTRLTVV.

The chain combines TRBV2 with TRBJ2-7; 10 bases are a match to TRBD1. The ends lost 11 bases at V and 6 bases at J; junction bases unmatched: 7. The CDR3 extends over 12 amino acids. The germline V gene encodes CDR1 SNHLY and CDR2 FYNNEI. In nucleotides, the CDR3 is TGTGCCTGGGGGGACAGGGGTCGCGAGCAGTACTTC. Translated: CAWGDRGREQYF.

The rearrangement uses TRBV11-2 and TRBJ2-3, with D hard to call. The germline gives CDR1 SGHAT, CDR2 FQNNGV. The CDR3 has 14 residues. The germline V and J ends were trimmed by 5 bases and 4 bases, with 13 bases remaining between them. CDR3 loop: CASSPLRASDTQYF. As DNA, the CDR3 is TGTGCCAGCAGCCCCCTTAGGGCCTCAGATACGCAGTATTTT.

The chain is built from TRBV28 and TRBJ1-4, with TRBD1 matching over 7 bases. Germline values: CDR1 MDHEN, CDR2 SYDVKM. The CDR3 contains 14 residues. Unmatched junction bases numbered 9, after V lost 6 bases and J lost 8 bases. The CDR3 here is CASSPTGEGEKLFF. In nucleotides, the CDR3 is TGTGCCAGCAGCCCTACAGGGGAGGGCGAAAAACTGTTTTTT.

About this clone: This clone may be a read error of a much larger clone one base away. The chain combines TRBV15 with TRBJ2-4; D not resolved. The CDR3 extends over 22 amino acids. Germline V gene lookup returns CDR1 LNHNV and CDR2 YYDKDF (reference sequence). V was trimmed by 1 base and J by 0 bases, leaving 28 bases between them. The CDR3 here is CATSRALPIVIYRSVAKNIQYF. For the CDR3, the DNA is TGTGCCACCAGCAGAGCACTTCCGATTGTGATCTACCGGAGTGTAGCCAAAAACATTCAGTACTTC.

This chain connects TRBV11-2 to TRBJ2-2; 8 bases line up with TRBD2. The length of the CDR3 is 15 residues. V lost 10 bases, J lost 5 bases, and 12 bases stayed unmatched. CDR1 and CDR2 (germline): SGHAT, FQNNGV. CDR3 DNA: TGTGCCACCCGGGGGGGATCGGGGAGAACCGGGGAGCTGTTTTTT. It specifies CATRGGSGRTGELFF. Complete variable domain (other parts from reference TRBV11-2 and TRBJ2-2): EAGVAQSPRYKIIEKRQSVAFWCNPISGHATLYWYQQILGQGPKLLIQFQNNGVVDDSQLPKDRFSAERLKGVDSTLKIQPAKLEDSAVYLCATRGGSGRTGELFFGEGSRLTVL.

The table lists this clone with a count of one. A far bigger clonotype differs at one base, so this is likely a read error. CDR3 region: CSVGGQGDHQPHHF. Here the CDR3 DNA reads TGCAGCGTTGGGGGACAGGGTGATCATCAGCCCCATCATTTT. The chain is built from TRBV29-1 and TRBJ1-5, with 9 bases matching TRBD1. This CDR3 has 14 residues. CDR1 is SQVTM, CDR2 ANQGSEA, per germline.

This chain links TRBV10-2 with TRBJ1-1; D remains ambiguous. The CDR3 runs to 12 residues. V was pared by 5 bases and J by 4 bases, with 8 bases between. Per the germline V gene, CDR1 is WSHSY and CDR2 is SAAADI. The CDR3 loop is CASSIGSTEAFF. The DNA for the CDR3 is TGCGCCAGCAGTATTGGGAGCACTGAAGCTTTCTTT.

CDR3 residues: CASSPRTSGNNEQFF. Here the CDR3 DNA reads TGTGCCAGCAGCCCTCGGACTAGCGGAAACAATGAGCAGTTCTTC. This rearrangement joins TRBV9 to TRBJ2-1; 10 nucleotides align to TRBD2. The CDR3 consists of 15 residues. The J segment lost 5 bases and the V segment lost 4 bases, leaving 6 bases of the junction unmatched. CDR1 and CDR2 from the germline V gene are SGDLS and YYNGEE.

Written as DNA, the CDR3 is TGCGCCAGCACGGGAGGGCCGTGGGATGAGCAGTTCTTC. Protein: CASTGGPWDEQFF. The chain joins TRBV10-1 to TRBJ2-1, with 8 bases that match TRBD2. Losses at the gene ends were 7 bases for V and 8 bases for J; bases not matched to a gene: 7. Germline V gene sequence: CDR1 WNHNN, CDR2 SYGVQD (reference sequence). The CDR3 loop spans 13 amino acids.

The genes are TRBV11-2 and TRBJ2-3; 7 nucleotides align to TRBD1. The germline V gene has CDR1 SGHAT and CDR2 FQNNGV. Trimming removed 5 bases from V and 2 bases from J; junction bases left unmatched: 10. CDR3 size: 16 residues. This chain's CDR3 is CASSLSAGTATDTQYF. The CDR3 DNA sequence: TGTGCCAGCAGCCTATCCGCCGGGACAGCCACAGATACGCAGTATTTT.

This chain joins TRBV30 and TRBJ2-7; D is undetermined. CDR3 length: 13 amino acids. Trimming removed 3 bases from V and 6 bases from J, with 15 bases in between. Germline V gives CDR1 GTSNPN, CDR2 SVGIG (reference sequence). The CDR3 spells CAWSAWGTGEQYF. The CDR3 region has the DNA TGTGCCTGGAGCGCCTGGGGAACCGGCGAGCAGTACTTC.

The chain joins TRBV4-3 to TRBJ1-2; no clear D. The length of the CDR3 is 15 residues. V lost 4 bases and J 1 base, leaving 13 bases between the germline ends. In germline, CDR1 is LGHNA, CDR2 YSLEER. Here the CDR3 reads CASSRERGYNYGYTF. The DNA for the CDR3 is TGCGCCAGCAGCCGAGAGCGGGGTTATAACTATGGCTACACCTTC.

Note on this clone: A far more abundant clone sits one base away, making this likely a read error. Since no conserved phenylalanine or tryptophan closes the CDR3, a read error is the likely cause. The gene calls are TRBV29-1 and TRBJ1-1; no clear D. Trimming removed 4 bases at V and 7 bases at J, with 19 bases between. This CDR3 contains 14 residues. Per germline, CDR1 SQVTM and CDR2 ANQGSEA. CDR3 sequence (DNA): TGCAGCGTTGTCCTAACCCGGGGTGGGATTGAAGCTTTCCTT. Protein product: CSVVLTRGGIEAFL.